One T cell receptor (beta chain) is described in this entry. This clone was seen only once. Its antigen remains undetermined. No much larger clonotype is one base removed from it; base qualities were not supplied. This sample was taken from a study of control samples from healthy donors and cancer patients (dated by TCRdb to between 2020 and 2021). Libraries were prepared through the immunoSEQ multiplex PCR assay. TCRdb provides this immuneACCESS table in a form limited to in-frame rearrangements. Some clones are lacking; in checked studies, under half of them reflect an unresolved V gene, and why the rest are absent is not known. For this sample the table gives around 30,000 clones, of which roughly 85% were detected only once. Roughly 6.3% of the sample is taken by the ten largest. V sheds 1 base and J sheds 5 bases, leaving 0 bases between their ends. There are 11 amino acids in the CDR3, from cysteine to phenylalanine inclusive. Only the CDR3 DNA stays, 33 bases, in frame from base 1. Taken from the germline V gene, the CDR1 and CDR2 loops are KGHDR and SFDVKD.

This TCR derives from a woman aged 55-70 years with head and neck cancer. This sequence uses TRBV24-1 and TRBJ2-3, with the D gene uncertain. The material sequenced was PBMCs. The CDR3 reads as follows: CATSDLDTQYF. The sequenced DNA is TGTGCCACCAGTGATTTAGATACGCAGTATTTT.